These 24 T cell receptor beta chains came from one sample sequenced in a study of CD8+CD57+ T cells in acquired aplastic anemia. Only patients with CD8+CD57+ cell expansion on flow cytometry were chosen for sequencing. Genomic DNA provided the template from which TCR beta VDJ and CDR3 profiles were obtained. TCRdb re-derived calls from the reads in MiXCR, one entry per CDR3 protein. This table has some 200,000 distinct CDR3 sequences, 40% to 60% appearing once. Material: sorted CD4+, CD8+, or CD8+CD57+ T cells (not recorded which) from PBMCs. These receptors all stem from a human donor with aplastic anemia.

Ten or more counts support this clonotype. The chain joins TRBV19 to TRBJ1-1; D might be TRBD1 (5 bases). V dropped 2 bases and J dropped 0 bases, with 7 bases sitting between them. This CDR3 has 14 amino acids. The germline gives CDR1 LNHDA, CDR2 SQIVND (reference sequence). The CDR3 here is CASSIWGMNTEAFF. The DNA for the CDR3 is TGTGCCAGTAGTATATGGGGGATGAACACTGAAGCTTTCTTT.

V usage is TRBV6-1 and J usage is TRBJ2-7, with 12 bases fitting TRBD2. The CDR3 length is 15 residues. The J segment lost 5 bases and the V segment lost 8 bases, leaving 10 bases of the junction unmatched. CDR1 and CDR2 from the germline V gene are MNHNS and SASEGT. CDR3 sequence reads: CASEKLAGGAHEQYF. In DNA, the CDR3 is TGTGCCAGCGAGAAGCTAGCGGGAGGGGCCCACGAGCAGTACTTC.

In this sample, this clonotype turned up many times. V is TRBV5-8 and J is TRBJ1-2; 7 bases are a match to TRBD1. In germline, CDR1 is SGHTS, CDR2 YDEGEE. CDR3 length: 16 amino acids. The junction had 9 bases not matched to a gene; V was cut back by 3 bases and J by 1 base. The CDR3, as DNA: TGTGCCAGCAGCTGGGCGGGGGGACAGATTAACTATGGCTACACCTTC. It translates to CASSWAGGQINYGYTF.

Ten or more counts support this clonotype. The chain employs TRBV19 and TRBJ1-1, with D maybe TRBD1 (5 bases). The V and J ends lost 9 bases and 0 bases respectively, with 14 bases between them. The CDR3 spans 14 residues. Germline CDR1 LNHDA, CDR2 SQIVND (reference sequence). The chain's CDR3 is CASRQPDMNTEAFF. The CDR3 region has the DNA TGTGCCAGCCGACAGCCCGATATGAACACTGAAGCTTTCTTT.

This clonotype has a handful of counts. V usage is TRBV5-8 and J usage is TRBJ2-4; maybe TRBD1 (5 bases). CDR1 and CDR2 from the germline V gene are SGHTS and YDEGEE. Deletions cut 3 bases from V and 3 bases from J, with 10 bases between. The CDR3 length is 14 residues. The CDR3 nucleotides read TGTGCCAGCAGCTCCAGGGTAGTCAAAAACATTCAGTACTTC. Residues: CASSSRVVKNIQYF. Using reference TRBV5-8 and TRBJ2-4 for the parts outside the CDR3, the full variable domain is EAGVTQSPTHLIKTRGQQATLRCSPISGHTSVYWYQQALGLGLQFLLWYDEGEERNRGNFPPRFSGRQFPNYSSELNVNALELEDSALYLCASSSRVVKNIQYFGAGTRLSVL.

On this clonotype: An end of the junction does not agree with germline; a read error may underlie this. The chain is built from TRBV10-3 and TRBJ1-2, with 7 bases lining up with TRBD1. Germline CDR1 ENHRY, CDR2 SYGVKD. The CDR3 spans 11 residues. CDR3 nucleotide sequence: TGTGCCATCAGTGAGAGAGGGGGCGACGCCTTC. This encodes CAISERGGDAF.

The chain uses TRBV15 and TRBJ2-4; D is tentatively TRBD1 or TRBD2 (6 bases each). There are 16 residues in the CDR3. Germline V gene lookup returns CDR1 LNHNV and CDR2 YYDKDF (reference sequence). V was trimmed by 0 bases and J by 2 bases, leaving 11 bases between them. The CDR3 coding sequence is TGTGCCACCAGCAGAGATAGGGGGGCAACCAAAAACATTCAGTACTTC. Protein sequence: CATSRDRGATKNIQYF.

Note on this clonotype: No conserved phenylalanine or tryptophan is present at the end of the CDR3, so a read error is the likely explanation. This rearrangement joins TRBV19 to TRBJ1-5, with unresolved D. Per germline, CDR1 LNHDA and CDR2 SQIVND (reference sequence). The germline V and J ends were trimmed by 11 bases and 7 bases, with 21 bases remaining between them. This CDR3 region has 14 residues. This CDR3 is CAWSVSRHGQPQHS. CDR3 DNA: TGTGCCTGGAGTGTATCCCGTCACGGACAGCCCCAGCATTCT.

The chain uses TRBV29-1 and TRBJ2-5, with TRBD2 matching over 13 bases. The J segment lost 5 bases and the V segment lost 4 bases, leaving 4 bases of the junction unmatched. From germline, CDR1 is SQVTM and CDR2 ANQGSEA. The CDR3 contains 14 residues. The CDR3 DNA follows: TGCAGCGTTGGGACTAGCGGGGGAAGGGAGACCCAGTACTTC. This sequence encodes CSVGTSGGRETQYF.

This sequence joins TRBV6-5 and TRBJ2-7, with 12 bases matching TRBD2. With 0 bases clipped from V and 6 bases from J, the junction kept 12 bases outside the gene matches. CDR1 is MNHEY and CDR2 is SVGAGI in the germline V gene. The CDR3 covers 18 residues. Here the CDR3 DNA reads TGTGCCAGCAGTTACTCGATGGTGACTAGCGGGGGATCCCGCGAGCAGTACTTC. Amino acids: CASSYSMVTSGGSREQYF.

Details on this clonotype: The CDR3 ends on some other residue instead of the conserved phenylalanine or tryptophan, so this is likely a read error. The DNA is left out, because the CDR3 cannot be placed on it with certainty; the CDR3 is given as TCRdb lists it. The chain is built from TRBV24-1 and TRBJ1-3; the D call of TRBD1 is as the table states it, not checked on the DNA. With termini counted, the CDR3 has 10 amino acids. The germline V gene has CDR1 KGHDR and CDR2 SFDVKD. The CDR3 here is CATSDKKTGV.

This clonotype was counted at least ten times. J is TRBJ1-5 and V is TRBV12-3 or TRBV12-4; 7 bases fit TRBD1. The CDR3 runs to 15 residues. V was clipped by 5 bases and J by 2 bases; unmatched bases: 6. The CDR3 reads CASSRQGSGNQPQHF. In DNA form, the CDR3 reads TGTGCCAGCAGTAGACAGGGATCGGGCAATCAGCCCCAGCATTTT.

The V and J genes are TRBV5-1 and TRBJ1-6, with D possibly matching TRBD1 (5 bases). Trimming removed 4 bases from V and 5 bases from J, with 13 bases in between. The germline V gene has CDR1 SGHRS and CDR2 YFSETQ. This CDR3 has 15 residues. The CDR3 nucleotides read TGCGCCAGCAGCCGTGGGGCCTCGAATAATTCACCCCTCCACTTT. Translating gives CASSRGASNNSPLHF.

The chain recombines TRBV10-3 with TRBJ2-2; the D is unclear. The CDR3 runs to 15 residues. Germline V gives CDR1 ENHRY, CDR2 SYGVKD. The V end lost 3 bases, the J end lost 1 base, and 9 bases lay between the germline ends. The chain's CDR3 is CAISDRTGNTGELFF. DNA for the CDR3: TGTGCCATCAGTGACCGGACGGGGAACACCGGGGAGCTGTTTTTT.

This chain connects TRBV20-1 to TRBJ1-6; perhaps TRBD1 as D (5 bases). Germline V CDR1 and CDR2: DFQATT, SNEGSKA (reference sequence). CDR3 size: 14 residues. Between the trimmed V and J ends, which lost 5 bases and 8 bases, there was a span of 16 bases. CDR3 loop: CSAHIRDSHSPLHF. The DNA for the CDR3 is TGCAGTGCTCACATCCGGGACTCCCATTCACCCCTCCACTTT.

The chain links TRBV15 to TRBJ1-2; D is perhaps TRBD1 (5 bases). The V gene lost 1 base and the J gene lost 0 bases, with 15 bases spanning the gap. Germline-derived CDR1 and CDR2 are LNHNV and YYDKDF (reference sequence). This CDR3 is 17 amino acids long. The CDR3 sequence: CATSRGLTGIANYGYTF. The CDR3 DNA reads as TGTGCCACCAGCAGAGGCCTCACAGGTATCGCTAACTATGGCTACACCTTC.

The chain joins TRBV7-6 to TRBJ2-7; D is unresolved. Trimming stripped 7 bases from V and 0 bases from J, with 13 bases between. CDR1 is SGHVS, CDR2 FNYEAQ, per germline. This CDR3 contains 14 residues. CDR3 protein: CASIPGPSSYEQYF. The CDR3 nucleotides read TGTGCCAGCATCCCCGGGCCAAGCTCCTACGAGCAGTACTTC.

Worth noting for this clonotype: A much larger clone sits a single nucleotide away, making a read error possible. The chain joins TRBV6-1 to TRBJ1-2; D remains ambiguous. The CDR3 has 15 residues. Germline V gene lookup returns CDR1 MNHNS and CDR2 SASEGT. The CDR3 coding sequence is TGTGTCAGCAGAGTAACCTTAGGGCGGAACTATGGCTACACCTTC. Residues: CVSRVTLGRNYGYTF.

This clonotype was observed at least ten times. This sequence joins TRBV6-5 and TRBJ1-6; TRBD1 matches at 7 bases. The V segment lost 5 bases and the J segment 6 bases; nucleotides outside the gene matches: 13. Per the germline V gene, CDR1 is MNHEY and CDR2 is SVGAGI. This CDR3 comprises 17 residues. In nucleotides, the CDR3 is TGTGCCAGCAGTACTCCCCAGGGGGGACTCCTTAATTCACCCCTCCACTTT. Its protein product is CASSTPQGGLLNSPLHF.

This clonotype came up many times. The chain employs TRBV12-5 and TRBJ2-3; the D call may be TRBD1 or TRBD2 (5 bases each). Germline CDR1 LGHNT, CDR2 FRNRAP. With 3 bases removed from V and 0 bases from J, the gap between germline ends came to 10 bases. The CDR3 runs to 15 residues. The CDR3 nucleotides are TGTGCTAGTGGTTTCGCAGGGAGTAGCACAGATACGCAGTATTTT. Amino acids: CASGFAGSSTDTQYF.

This chain joins TRBV7-2 and TRBJ2-2; the match to TRBD2 covers 14 bases. The CDR3 loop spans 18 amino acids. J was trimmed by 5 bases and V by 5 bases; bases with no gene match: 10. CDR1 SGHTA and CDR2 FQGNSA come from the germline V gene. The CDR3 coding sequence is TGTGCCAGCAGCCCAAGGGGACTAGCGGGGGAATCGACCGGGGAGCTGTTTTTT. Its translation: CASSPRGLAGESTGELFF.

This clonotype was recorded many times. This chain connects TRBV13 to TRBJ2-1, with TRBD1 identical over 9 bases. CDR1 PRHDT and CDR2 FYEKMQ come from the germline V gene (reference sequence). This CDR3 region has 12 residues. V shed 5 bases, J shed 10 bases, and the junction held 3 bases outside the gene matches. The CDR3 region has the DNA TGTGCCAGCAGCAACAGGGGGCGGGAGCAGTTCTTC. This encodes CASSNRGREQFF. Full variable domain (missing parts from reference TRBV13 and TRBJ2-1): AAGVIQSPRHLIKEKRETATLKCYPIPRHDTVYWYQQGPGQDPQFLISFYEKMQSDKGSIPDRFSAQQFSDYHSELNMSSLELGDSALYFCASSNRGREQFFGPGTRLTVL.

This clonotype occurred many times. The chain joins TRBV7-9 to TRBJ2-1; 10 bases agree with TRBD2. This CDR3 region has 20 residues. V was pared by 2 bases and J by 1 base, with 14 bases of the junction left unmatched. Germline lookup yields CDR1 SEHNR and CDR2 FQNEAQ (reference sequence). The CDR3 region has the DNA TGTGCCAGCAGCTTAATGTCTGGGCTAGCGGGGGAGCTATCCTACAATGAGCAGTTCTTC. Protein product: CASSLMSGLAGELSYNEQFF.

This clonotype was seen repeatedly, ten times or more. The chain combines TRBV20-1 with TRBJ2-3, with TRBD2 matching over 9 bases. The ends lost 1 base at V and 0 bases at J; junction bases unmatched: 5. The CDR3 contains 16 residues. Germline V lookup: CDR1 DFQATT, CDR2 SNEGSKA (reference sequence). The CDR3 reads CSARGERGASTDTQYF. Here the CDR3 DNA reads TGCAGTGCTAGAGGCGAGCGGGGGGCTAGCACAGATACGCAGTATTTT.